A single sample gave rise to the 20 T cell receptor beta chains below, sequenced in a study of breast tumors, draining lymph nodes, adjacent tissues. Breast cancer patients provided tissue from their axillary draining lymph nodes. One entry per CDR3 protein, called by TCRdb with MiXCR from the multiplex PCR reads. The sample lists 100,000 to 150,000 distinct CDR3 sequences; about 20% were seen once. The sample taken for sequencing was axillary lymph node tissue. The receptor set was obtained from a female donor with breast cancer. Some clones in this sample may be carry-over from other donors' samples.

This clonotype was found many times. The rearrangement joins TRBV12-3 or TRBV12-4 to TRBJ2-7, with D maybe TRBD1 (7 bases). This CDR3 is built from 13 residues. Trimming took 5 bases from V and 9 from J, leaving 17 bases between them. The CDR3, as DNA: TGTGCCAGCAGTCGGGGGACAGCTCCGGGGCAGTACTTC. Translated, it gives CASSRGTAPGQYF.

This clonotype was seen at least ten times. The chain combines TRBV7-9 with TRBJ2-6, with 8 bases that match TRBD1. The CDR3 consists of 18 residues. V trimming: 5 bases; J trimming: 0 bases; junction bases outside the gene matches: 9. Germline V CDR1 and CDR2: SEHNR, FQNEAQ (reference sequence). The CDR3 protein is CASSPGQGVISGANVLTF. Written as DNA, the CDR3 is TGTGCCAGCAGCCCAGGACAGGGAGTCATCTCTGGGGCCAACGTCCTGACTTTC. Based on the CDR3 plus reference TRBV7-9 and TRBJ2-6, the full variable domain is DTGVSQNPRHKITKRGQNVTFRCDPISEHNRLYWYRQTLGQGPEFLTYFQNEAQLEKSRLLSDRFSAERPKGSFSTLEIQRTEQGDSAMYLCASSPGQGVISGANVLTFGAGSRLTVL.

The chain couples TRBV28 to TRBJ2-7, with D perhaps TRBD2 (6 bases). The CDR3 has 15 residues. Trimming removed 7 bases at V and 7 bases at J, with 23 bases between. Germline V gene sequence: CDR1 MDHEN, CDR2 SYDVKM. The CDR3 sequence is CASTGVSGSMGEQYF. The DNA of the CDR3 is TGTGCCAGCACCGGGGTTAGCGGCTCAATGGGAGAGCAGTACTTC.

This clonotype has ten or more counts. CDR3 sequence: CASRPTGTTTEQYF. The CDR3 coding sequence is TGTGCCAGTAGGCCAACCGGGACAACTACGGAGCAGTACTTC. This chain links TRBV19 with TRBJ2-7; D may be TRBD1 (6 bases). The germline V and J ends were trimmed by 6 bases and 7 bases, with 19 bases remaining between them. The germline V gene encodes CDR1 LNHDA and CDR2 SQIVND (reference sequence). The CDR3 length is 14 residues.

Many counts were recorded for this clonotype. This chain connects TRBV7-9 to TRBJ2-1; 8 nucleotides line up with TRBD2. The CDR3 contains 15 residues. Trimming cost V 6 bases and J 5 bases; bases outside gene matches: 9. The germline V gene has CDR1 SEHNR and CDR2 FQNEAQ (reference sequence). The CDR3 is CASRSGLDPNNEQFF. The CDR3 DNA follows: TGTGCCAGCAGATCGGGACTAGACCCGAACAATGAGCAGTTCTTC.

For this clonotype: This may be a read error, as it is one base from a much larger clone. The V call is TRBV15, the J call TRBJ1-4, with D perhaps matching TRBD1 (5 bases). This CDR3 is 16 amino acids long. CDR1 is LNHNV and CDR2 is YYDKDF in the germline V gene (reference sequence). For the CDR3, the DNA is TGTGACACCAGCAGAGATCGGGACGGGCCTAATGAAAAACTGTTTTTT. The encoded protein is CDTSRDRDGPNEKLFF.

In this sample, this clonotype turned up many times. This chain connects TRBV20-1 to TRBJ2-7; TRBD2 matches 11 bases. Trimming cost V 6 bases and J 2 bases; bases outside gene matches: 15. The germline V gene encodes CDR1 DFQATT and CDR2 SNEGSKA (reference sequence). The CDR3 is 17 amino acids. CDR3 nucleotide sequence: TGCAGTGCCCCAAGCCCGACGACTAGCGGGGCGACCTACGAGCAGTACTTC. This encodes CSAPSPTTSGATYEQYF.

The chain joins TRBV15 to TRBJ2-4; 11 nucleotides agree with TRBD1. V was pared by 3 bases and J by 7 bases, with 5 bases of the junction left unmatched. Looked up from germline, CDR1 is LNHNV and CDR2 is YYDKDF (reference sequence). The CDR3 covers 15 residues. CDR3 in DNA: TGTGCCACCAGCAGGGGGGGGACAGGGGGGAACATTCAGTACTTC. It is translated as CATSRGGTGGNIQYF.

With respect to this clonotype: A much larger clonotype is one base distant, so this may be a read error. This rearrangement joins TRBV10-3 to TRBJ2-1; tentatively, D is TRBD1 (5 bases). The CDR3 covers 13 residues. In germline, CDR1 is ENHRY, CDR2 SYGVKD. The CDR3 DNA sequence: TGTGCCATCAGTGAGTCGTTGGACAATGAGCAGTCCTTC. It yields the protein CAISESLDNEQSF.

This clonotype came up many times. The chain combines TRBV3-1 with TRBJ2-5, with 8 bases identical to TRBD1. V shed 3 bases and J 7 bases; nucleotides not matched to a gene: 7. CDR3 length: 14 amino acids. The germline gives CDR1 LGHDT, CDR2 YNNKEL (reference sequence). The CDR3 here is CASSQATGALTQYF. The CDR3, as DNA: TGTGCCAGCAGCCAGGCGACAGGGGCCTTGACCCAGTACTTC.

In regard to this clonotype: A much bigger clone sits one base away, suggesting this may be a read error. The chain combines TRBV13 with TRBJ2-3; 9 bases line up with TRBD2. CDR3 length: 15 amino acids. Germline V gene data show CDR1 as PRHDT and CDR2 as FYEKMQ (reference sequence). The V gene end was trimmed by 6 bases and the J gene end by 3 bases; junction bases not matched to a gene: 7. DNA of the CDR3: TGTGCCAGCAGTTCAACTAGCGGGCTGACAGATACGCAGTATTTT. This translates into CASSSTSGLTDTQYF. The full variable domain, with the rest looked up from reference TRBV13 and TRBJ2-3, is AAGVIQSPRHLIKEKRETATLKCYPIPRHDTVYWYQQGPGQDPQFLISFYEKMQSDKGSIPDRFSAQQFSDYHSELNMSSLELGDSALYFCASSSTSGLTDTQYFGPGTRLTVL.

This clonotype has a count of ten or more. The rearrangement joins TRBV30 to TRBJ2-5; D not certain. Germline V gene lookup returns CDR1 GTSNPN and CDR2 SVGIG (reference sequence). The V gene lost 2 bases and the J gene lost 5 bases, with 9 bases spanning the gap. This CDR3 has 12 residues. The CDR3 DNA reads TGTGCCTGGAGTCGTAGGGCGGAGACCCAGTACTTC. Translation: CAWSRRAETQYF.

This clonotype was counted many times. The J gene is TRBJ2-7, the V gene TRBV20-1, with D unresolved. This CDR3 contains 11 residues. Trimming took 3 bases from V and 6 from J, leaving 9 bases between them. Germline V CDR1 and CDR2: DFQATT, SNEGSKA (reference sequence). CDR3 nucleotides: TGCAGTGCTAGTCAGCTACGCGAGCAGTACTTC. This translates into CSASQLREQYF.

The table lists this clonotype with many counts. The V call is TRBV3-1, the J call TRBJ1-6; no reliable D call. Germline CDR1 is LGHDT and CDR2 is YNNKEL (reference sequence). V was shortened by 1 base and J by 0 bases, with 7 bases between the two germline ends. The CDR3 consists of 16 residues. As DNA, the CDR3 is TGTGCCAGCAGCCAAGTGGTGAGCTCCTATAATTCACCCCTCCACTTT. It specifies CASSQVVSSYNSPLHF.

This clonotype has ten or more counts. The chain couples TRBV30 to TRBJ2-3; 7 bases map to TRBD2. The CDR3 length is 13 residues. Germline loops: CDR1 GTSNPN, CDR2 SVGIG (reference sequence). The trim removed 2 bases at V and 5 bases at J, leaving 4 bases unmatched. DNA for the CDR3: TGTGCCTGGAGTAGCGGGACCAGAGATACGCAGTATTTT. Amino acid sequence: CAWSSGTRDTQYF.

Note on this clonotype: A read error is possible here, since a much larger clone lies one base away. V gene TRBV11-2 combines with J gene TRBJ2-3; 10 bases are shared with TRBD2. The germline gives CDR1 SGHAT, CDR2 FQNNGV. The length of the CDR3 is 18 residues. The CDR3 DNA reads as TGTGCCAGCCGCTTAGACTCCCGGACTAGCGGCGTCACAGATACGCAGTATTTT. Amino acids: CASRLDSRTSGVTDTQYF. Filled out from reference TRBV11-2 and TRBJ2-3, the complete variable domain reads EAGVAQSPRYKIIEKRQSVAFWCNPISGHATLYWYQQILGQGPKLLIQFQNNGVVDDSQLPKDRFSAERLKGVDSTLKIQPAKLEDSAVYLCASRLDSRTSGVTDTQYFGPGTRLTVL.

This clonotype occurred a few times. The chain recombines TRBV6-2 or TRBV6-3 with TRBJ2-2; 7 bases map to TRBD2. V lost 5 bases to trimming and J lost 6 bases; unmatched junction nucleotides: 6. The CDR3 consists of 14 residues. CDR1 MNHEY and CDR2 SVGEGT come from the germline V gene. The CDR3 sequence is CASSPLADAGELFF. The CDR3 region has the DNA TGTGCCAGCAGTCCCCTAGCGGATGCCGGGGAGCTGTTTTTT.

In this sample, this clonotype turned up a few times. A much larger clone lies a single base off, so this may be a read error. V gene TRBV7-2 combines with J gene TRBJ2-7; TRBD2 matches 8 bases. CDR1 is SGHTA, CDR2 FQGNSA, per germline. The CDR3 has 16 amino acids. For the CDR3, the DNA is TGTGCCAGCAGCTCCCCTCGGGCGGGAGGCCCCTACGAGCGGTACTTC. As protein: CASSSPRAGGPYERYF.

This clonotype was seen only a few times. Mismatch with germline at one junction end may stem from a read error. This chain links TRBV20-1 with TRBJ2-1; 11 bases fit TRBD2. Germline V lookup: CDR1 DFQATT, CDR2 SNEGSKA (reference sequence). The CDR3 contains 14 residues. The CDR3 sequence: CSARERLAGGRGVF. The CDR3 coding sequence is TGCAGTGCTAGAGAACGCCTAGCGGGAGGCCGGGGTGTCTTC.

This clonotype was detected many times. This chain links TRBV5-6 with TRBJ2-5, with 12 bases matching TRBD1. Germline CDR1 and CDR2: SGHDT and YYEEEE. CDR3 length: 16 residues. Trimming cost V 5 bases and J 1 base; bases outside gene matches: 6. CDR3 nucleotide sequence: TGTGCCAGCAGACGCGGGACAGGGGGCCCCCAAGAGACCCAGTACTTC. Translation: CASRRGTGGPQETQYF.